This T cell receptor (beta chain) was documented in a study of beta chain features in type 1 diabetes (dated by TCRdb to the late 2010s). Notes on the research overall: Mean age, gender distribution, total cell number and subset yield did not differ between patients and healthy donors. The study compared the TCRB repertoires of sorted circulating CD4+ T cell subsets in recently diagnosed type 1 diabetes patients with those in matched healthy donors. Regulatory and stem cell-like memory subsets were isolated from only 8 patients and roughly eight healthy donors, whereas naive and central memory subsets came from all 30 or so donors. A total of roughly 110 million sorted cells were examined across all samples, and the number of cells per subset was strongly correlated with RNA yield.

A single peripheral blood draw of roughly 0.11 L on average was collected from each donor into heparinised tubes. A BD FACSAria II and a panel including CD45RO, CCR7, CD25, CD127, CD95 and CD27 were used to sort naive, central memory, regulatory and stem cell-like memory CD4+ T cells. A purity above 95% was achieved for all sorted populations. Right away, PBMCs were isolated by Lymphoprep density gradient centrifugation and were stained directly, with no culture step. So that batch effects would be minimized, each experiment stained and sorted samples in pairs, pairing one healthy donor with one patient. The entire isolated RNA was reverse transcribed using the High Capacity cDNA Reverse Transcription Kit, and thus expressed TCRB transcripts were sequenced. Naive, central memory and regulatory T cell samples underwent deep immunoSEQ sequencing, averaging roughly 3.4 million total reads per sample. After sorted cells were lysed in RLT buffer, RNA was extracted with DNase-treated RNeasy Micro or Mini kits, with the choice depending on cell number. To prevent cross-contamination, each cell subset was processed individually, whereas patient and healthy donor samples were processed jointly. Using the immunoSEQ multiplex PCR, TCRB sequences were amplified from cDNA into 87-bp fragments spanning the CDR3 region. Sequencing of the amplicons was done on the Illumina HiSeq platform. Concerning the study's data processing: PCR bias was corrected computationally using synthetic template baselines, and reads within Hamming distance 2 were collapsed, with unmergeable singletons discarded. Reads were aligned against IMGT to assign V, D and J genes, CDR3 length and insertions or deletions at six rearrangement sites. Within each subset, clonotype counts were normalized to sorted cell number, after which true diversity and Gini coefficients were computed with the tcR R package. The overlap coefficient, calculated on TCRB nucleotide sequences, was used to quantify repertoire sharing. Out-of-frame TCRB sequences from naive cells were analyzed as a proxy for the pre-selection repertoire. TCRdb stores this immuneACCESS table with in-frame sequences only. Part of the clones is absent; in the studies checked, under half of the shortfall reflects unresolved V genes, and no reason is known for the rest. V, J and clone size were drawn from that table, and D and trimming were deduced from the DNA. A total of fewer than 300,000 clones appear in this sample, around 21% of them only once. The top ten clones comprise 0.028% of the sample.

Points the paper makes about the study in general: Fewer insertions and more nucleotide deletions at VDJ recombination sites were observed in patients with type 1 diabetes, implying thymic rearrangement abnormalities. Sequencing cDNA rather than genomic DNA could over-represent highly expressing activated cells, although activation and CD3 levels did not differ between groups. PCR may preferentially amplify shorter templates, but because patient and control samples were amplified and corrected together, any resulting skew would affect both groups equally. In all four CD4+ subsets, TCRB CDR3 length was moderately but significantly shorter in type 1 diabetes patients. Because the HLA sub-analyses included only small numbers of individuals, any influence of HLA type on TCRB rearrangement was left unresolved. Naive, central memory and regulatory TCRB repertoires appeared to be more similar among patients than among healthy donors.

A word on this clone: The antigen it binds to is not known. No much larger clone is present one base from it, and per-base qualities are unavailable.

V and J lose 0 bases and 8 bases, and a span of 10 bases separates them. The germline V gene encodes CDR1 LGHNA and CDR2 YNFKEQ. From its cysteine to its phenylalanine, the CDR3 spans 13 amino acids. Solely the CDR3 DNA is kept, with 39 bases framed from the first base. The chain is assembled from TRBV4-2 and TRBJ1-2; TRBD1 is a possible D gene, resting on 5 matching bases. Sequenced: naive CD4+ T cells from blood. This specimen's cell subset or site label, interpreted: true naive CD4+ T cells. The TCR originated in a woman in her thirties or forties with type 1 diabetes. The CDR3 here reads CASSQDNRPGYTF. The nucleotide sequence reads as follows: TGTGCCAGCAGCCAAGATAACAGGCCGGGCTACACCTTC.